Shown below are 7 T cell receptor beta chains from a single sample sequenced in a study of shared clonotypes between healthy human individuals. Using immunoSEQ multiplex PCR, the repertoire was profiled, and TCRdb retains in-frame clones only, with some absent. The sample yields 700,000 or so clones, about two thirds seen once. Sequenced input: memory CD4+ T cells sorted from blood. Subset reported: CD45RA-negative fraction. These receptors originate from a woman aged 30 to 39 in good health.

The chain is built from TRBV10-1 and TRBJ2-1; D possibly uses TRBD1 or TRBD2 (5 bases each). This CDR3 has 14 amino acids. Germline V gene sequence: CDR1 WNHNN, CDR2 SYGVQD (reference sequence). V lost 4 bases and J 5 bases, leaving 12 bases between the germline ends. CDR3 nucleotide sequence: TGCGCCAGCAGTGTTGGGGGAAGCAACAATGAGCAGTTCTTC. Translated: CASSVGGSNNEQFF.

CDR3: CASRGKASTDTQYF. CDR3 nucleotide sequence: TGTGCCAGTAGGGGGAAGGCTAGCACAGATACGCAGTATTTT. V usage is TRBV19 and J usage is TRBJ2-3; D gene unclear. The germline V and J ends were trimmed by 6 bases and 0 bases, with 10 bases remaining between them. The CDR3 length is 14 residues. The germline V gene has CDR1 LNHDA and CDR2 SQIVND (reference sequence).

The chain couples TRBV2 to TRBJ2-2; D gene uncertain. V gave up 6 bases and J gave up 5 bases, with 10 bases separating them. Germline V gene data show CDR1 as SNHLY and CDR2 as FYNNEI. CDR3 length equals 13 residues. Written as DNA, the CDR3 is TGTGCCAGCAGGCCAACAGATACCGGGGAGCTGTTTTTT. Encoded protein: CASRPTDTGELFF.

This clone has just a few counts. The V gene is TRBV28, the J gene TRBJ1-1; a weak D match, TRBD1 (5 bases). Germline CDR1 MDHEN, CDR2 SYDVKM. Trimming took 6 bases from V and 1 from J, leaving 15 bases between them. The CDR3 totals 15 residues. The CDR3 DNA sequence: TGTGCCAGCAGAGCGCACGGGAGGGGGAACACTGAAGCTTTCTTT. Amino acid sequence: CASRAHGRGNTEAFF.

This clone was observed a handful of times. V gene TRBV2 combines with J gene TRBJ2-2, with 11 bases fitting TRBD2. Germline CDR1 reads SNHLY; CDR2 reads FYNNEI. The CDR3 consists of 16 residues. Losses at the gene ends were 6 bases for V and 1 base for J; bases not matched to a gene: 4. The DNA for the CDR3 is TGTGCCAGCAGGCTAACTAGCGGGGGGAACACCGGGGAGCTGTTTTTT. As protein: CASRLTSGGNTGELFF.

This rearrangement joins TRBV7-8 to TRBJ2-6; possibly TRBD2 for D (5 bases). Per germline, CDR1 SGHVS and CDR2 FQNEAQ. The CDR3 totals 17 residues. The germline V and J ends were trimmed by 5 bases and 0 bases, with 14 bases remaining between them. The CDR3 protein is CASSPTSPISGANVLTF. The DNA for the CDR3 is TGTGCCAGCAGCCCCACTAGTCCTATCTCTGGGGCCAACGTCCTGACTTTC.

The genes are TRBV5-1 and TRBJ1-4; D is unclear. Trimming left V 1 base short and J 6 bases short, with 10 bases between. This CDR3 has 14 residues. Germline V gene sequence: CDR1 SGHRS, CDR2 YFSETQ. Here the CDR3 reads CASSLRSLHEKLFF. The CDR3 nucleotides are TGCGCCAGCAGCTTGCGGTCCTTACATGAAAAACTGTTTTTT.